This T cell receptor (beta chain) was profiled in a study of PD-1 blockade in classical Hodgkin lymphoma. Regarding this clone: Its matching antigen is unknown.

General study findings and limits: After ASCT, patients who started nivolumab under 1 year later were excluded. Complete responders' diversity at baseline resembled that of newly diagnosed patients. Newly diagnosed patients reportedly had lower baseline TCR diversity than healthy donors.

Trimming cost V 5 bases and J 2 bases; bases outside gene matches: 6. The CDR3 loop spans 15 amino acids. The germline V gene has CDR1 MGHDK and CDR2 SYGVNS. The patients all showed relapse after autologous stem cell transplantation, while their brentuximab vedotin exposure varied. Thawed PBMCs underwent magnetic negative selection to obtain purified CD8+ T cells. Generated by immunoSEQ multiplex PCR, the TCRdb table keeps only in-frame clones and is missing some. The data show 12,000 or so clones, with 84% seen just once and about two fifths held by the top ten. The sequence came from a human donor with classical Hodgkin lymphoma. The chain employs TRBV25-1 and TRBJ2-5, with TRBD2 matching 9 bases. The specimen comprised CD8+ T cells from blood, sampled at baseline. CDR3 loop: CASSSPTSGQETQYF. DNA for the CDR3: TGTGCCAGCAGTAGCCCGACTAGCGGACAAGAGACCCAGTACTTC.